This is a list of T cell receptor beta chains from one sample in a study of shared clonotypes between healthy human individuals. Clones were sequenced by immunoSEQ multiplex PCR, and TCRdb holds only the in-frame ones, with some missing. This table has over 2 million clones, about 95% appearing once. Sequencing input: naive CD8+ T cells sorted from blood. The receptors were sampled from a man aged 18 to 30 in good health. Each CDR3 is given with its conserved first and last residue.

j_call,v_call,cdr3_aa
TRBJ1-4,TRBV6-5,CASSTEFPKEKLFF
TRBJ2-3,TRBV7-9,CASRPGGLRADTQYF
TRBJ2-3,TRBV27,CASSLGTSGGRGTDTQYF
TRBJ1-2,TRBV4-1,CASSQERGVGNGYTF
TRBJ1-4,TRBV9,CASSHAGGTNEKLFF
TRBJ1-4,TRBV2,CASDRENEKLFF
TRBJ1-1,TRBV27,CASSLPFRGGSTEAFF
TRBJ1-5,TRBV10-3,CAISESRGQGDQPQHF
TRBJ2-7,TRBV28,CASSSGETYEQYF
TRBJ2-3,TRBV6-1,CASSEWRTTSTDTQYF
TRBJ2-7,TRBV28,CASSLFQGYEQYF
TRBJ2-7,TRBV7-9,CASSHIGPTPDEQYF
TRBJ2-7,TRBV7-9,CASSLGGEYGYEQYF
TRBJ2-5,TRBV5-8,CASSLGLLGLAGQETQYF
TRBJ1-3,TRBV18,CASSPTGTARLPPGNTIYF
TRBJ1-5,TRBV5-3,CARSFSRKNQPQHF
TRBJ2-3,TRBV7-9,CASSPPLEDTDTQYF
TRBJ2-7,TRBV28,CASSLTTTYEQYF
TRBJ1-2,TRBV6-6,CASRPRTGPGGYGYTF
TRBJ1-1,TRBV6-5,CASSILTWTEAFF
TRBJ1-5,TRBV19,CATAEVGASNQPQHF
TRBJ2-1,TRBV6-1,CASSGGGTGSYNEQFF
TRBJ2-7,TRBV28,CASSKSPREGYYEQYF
TRBJ2-7,TRBV2,CASSEAVLAAPSSYEQYF
TRBJ2-7,TRBV13,CASSPGASTYEQYF
TRBJ2-1,TRBV9,CASSVESPHNEQFF
TRBJ2-1,TRBV19,CASSIYGGSYNEQFF
TRBJ2-7,TRBV9,CASSEGMRGDHYEQYF
TRBJ1-1,TRBV7-9,CASSRRQAMNTEAFF
TRBJ2-3,TRBV5-4,CASSLGILGEDTQYF
TRBJ1-1,TRBV7-2,CASSSWGSDTEAFF
TRBJ2-7,TRBV18,CASSPRDISYEQYF
TRBJ1-1,TRBV2,CASGWGVGTEAFF
TRBJ2-1,TRBV27,CASSLAGGRDEQFF
TRBJ2-2,TRBV10-3,CAIIGDTGELFF
TRBJ2-1,TRBV5-1,CASSLEFWTASYNEQFF
TRBJ2-7,TRBV28,CASTWTGSYEQYF
TRBJ2-7,TRBV5-1,CASSLGVASGRATEQYF
TRBJ2-7,TRBV4-2,CASSQVRLAAIYYEQYF
TRBJ2-7,TRBV7-8,CASSTRDPPYEQYF
TRBJ2-3,TRBV11-2,CASSLIVEEFTDTQYF
TRBJ2-3,TRBV4-3,CASSQLMGAGVGDTQYF
TRBJ1-2,TRBV4-3,CASSPGLGQGVYGYTF
TRBJ2-7,TRBV4-1,CASSQTTGGGEQYF
TRBJ2-7,TRBV28,CASSLGQESEQYF
TRBJ1-3,TRBV23-1,CASSQSVGLGNTIYF
TRBJ2-6,TRBV5-1,CASSSLGQGAEGANVLTF
TRBJ1-6,TRBV19,CARDRTGATDNSPLHF
TRBJ1-3,TRBV5-4,CASSVGTAGNTIYF
TRBJ2-2,TRBV6-1,CASSWTGLGTGELFF
TRBJ2-1,TRBV7-9,CASSLGSNEQFF
TRBJ2-7,TRBV6-5,CASSYAQGTYEQYF
TRBJ1-2,TRBV6-5,CASGDRGNYGYTF
TRBJ2-3,TRBV15,CATTPLAGTDTQYF
TRBJ2-5,TRBV6-6,CASSYFRGPDETQYF
TRBJ2-5,TRBV7-9,CASSPTVGSETPGQYF